This T cell receptor beta chain was recovered during a study of T cell changes during pregnancy in multiple sclerosis. The germline V gene encodes CDR1 SGHDT and CDR2 YYEEEE. J lost 6 bases, V lost 4 bases, and 12 bases had no gene match. The CDR3 is made up of 16 amino acids. Here immunoSEQ multiplex PCR was the method, and the copy in TCRdb shows in-frame clones only, minus some. In the table there are tens of thousands of clones, approximately 92% of which are singletons. The source was CD4+ T cells from peripheral blood mononuclear cells, collected after pregnancy. This receptor was obtained from a female donor with multiple sclerosis, enrolled in a pregnancy study. V and J are TRBV5-6 and TRBJ1-5, with TRBD1 identical over 8 bases. CDR3 loop: CASSRRRVQGGQPQHF. The CDR3 region has the DNA TGTGCCAGCAGCCGTCGGAGAGTACAGGGGGGTCAGCCCCAGCATTTT.